The present T cell receptor beta chain was sequenced within a study of blood T cells in healthy people across ages. The authors extracted at least 6 micrograms of total RNA per sample. A J-beta primer mix and a sample-barcoded 5' primer were used in a second PCR of about 7 to 12 cycles. Each of the cDNA molecules was tagged by a template-switch adaptor with 12 random nucleotides. TCRdb used MiXCR to reprocess the 5' RACE reads, holding one entry per CDR3 protein. The sample holds 450,000 to 700,000 distinct CDR3 sequences; 27% are singletons and the top ten take under 20%. The sample comprised blood. This clonotype was sampled from a woman in her sixties or seventies in good health.

This chain's CDR3 is CASSYDGPGELFF. The CDR3 DNA follows: TGTGCCAGCAGTTACGATGGACCCGGGGAGCTGTTTTTT. This chain joins TRBV6-5 and TRBJ2-2; D ambiguous. V was clipped by 2 bases and J by 6 bases, with 7 bases between them. This CDR3 is built from 13 residues. Germline CDR1 and CDR2: MNHEY and SVGAGI.